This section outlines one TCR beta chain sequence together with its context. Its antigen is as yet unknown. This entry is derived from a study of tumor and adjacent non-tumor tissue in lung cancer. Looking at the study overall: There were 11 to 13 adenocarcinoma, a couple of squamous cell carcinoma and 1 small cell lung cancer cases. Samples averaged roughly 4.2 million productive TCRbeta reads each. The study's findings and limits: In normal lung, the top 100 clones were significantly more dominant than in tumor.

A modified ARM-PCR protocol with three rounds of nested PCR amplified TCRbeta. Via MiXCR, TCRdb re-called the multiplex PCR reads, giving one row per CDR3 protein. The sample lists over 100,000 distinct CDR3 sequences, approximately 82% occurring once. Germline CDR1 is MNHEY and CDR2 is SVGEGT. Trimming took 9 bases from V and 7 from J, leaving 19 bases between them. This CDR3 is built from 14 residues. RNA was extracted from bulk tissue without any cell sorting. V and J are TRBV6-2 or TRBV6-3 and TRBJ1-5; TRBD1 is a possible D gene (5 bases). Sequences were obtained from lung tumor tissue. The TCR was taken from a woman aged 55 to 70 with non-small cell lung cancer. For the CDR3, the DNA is TGTGCCAGTAGGGGTGGGGGAAGGGAGCAGCCCCAGCATTTT. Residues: CASRGGGREQPQHF.